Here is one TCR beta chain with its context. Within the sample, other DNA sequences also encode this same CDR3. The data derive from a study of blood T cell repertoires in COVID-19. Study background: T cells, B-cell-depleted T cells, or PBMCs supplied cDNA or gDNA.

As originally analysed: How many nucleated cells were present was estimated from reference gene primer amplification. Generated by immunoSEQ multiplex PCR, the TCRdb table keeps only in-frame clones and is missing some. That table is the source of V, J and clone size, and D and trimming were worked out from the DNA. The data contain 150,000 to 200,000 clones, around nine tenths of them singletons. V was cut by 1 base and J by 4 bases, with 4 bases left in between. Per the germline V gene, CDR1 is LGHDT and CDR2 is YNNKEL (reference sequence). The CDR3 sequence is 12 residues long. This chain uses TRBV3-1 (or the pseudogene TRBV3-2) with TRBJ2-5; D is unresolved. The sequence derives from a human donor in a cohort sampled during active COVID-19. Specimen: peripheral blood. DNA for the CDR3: TGTGCCAGCAGCCAAGGGAGAGAGACCCAGTACTTC. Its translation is CASSQGRETQYF.